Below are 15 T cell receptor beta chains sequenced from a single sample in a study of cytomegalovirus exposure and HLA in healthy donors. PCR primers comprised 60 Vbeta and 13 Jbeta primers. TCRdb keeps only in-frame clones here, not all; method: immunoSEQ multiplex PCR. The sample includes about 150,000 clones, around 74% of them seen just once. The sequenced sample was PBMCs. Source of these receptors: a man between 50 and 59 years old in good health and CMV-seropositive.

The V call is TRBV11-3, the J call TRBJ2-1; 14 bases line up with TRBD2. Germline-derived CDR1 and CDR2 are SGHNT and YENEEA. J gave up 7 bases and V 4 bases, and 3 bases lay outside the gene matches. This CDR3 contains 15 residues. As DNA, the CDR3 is TGTGCCAGCAGCTCGGGACTAGCGGGAGCTAATGAGCAGTTCTTC. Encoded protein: CASSSGLAGANEQFF.

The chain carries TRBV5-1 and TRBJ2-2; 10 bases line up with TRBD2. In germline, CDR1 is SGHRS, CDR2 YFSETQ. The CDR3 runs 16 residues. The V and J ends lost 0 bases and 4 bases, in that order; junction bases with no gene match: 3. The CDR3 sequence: CASSLAAGGGTGELFF. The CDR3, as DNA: TGCGCCAGCAGCTTGGCAGCGGGAGGGGGCACCGGGGAGCTGTTTTTT. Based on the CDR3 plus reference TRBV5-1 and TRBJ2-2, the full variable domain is KAGVTQTPRYLIKTRGQQVTLSCSPISGHRSVSWYQQTPGQGLQFLFEYFSETQRNKGNFPGRFSGRQFSNSRSEMNVSTLELGDSALYLCASSLAAGGGTGELFFGEGSRLTVL.

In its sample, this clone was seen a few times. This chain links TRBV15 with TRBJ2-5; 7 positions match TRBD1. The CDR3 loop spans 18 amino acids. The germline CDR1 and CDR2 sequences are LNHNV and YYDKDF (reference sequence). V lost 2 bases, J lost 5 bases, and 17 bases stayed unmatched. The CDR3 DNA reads TGTGCCACCAGCAGAAATCTCGTAGCGTCAGGGGGTCCGGAGACCCAGTACTTC. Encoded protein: CATSRNLVASGGPETQYF.

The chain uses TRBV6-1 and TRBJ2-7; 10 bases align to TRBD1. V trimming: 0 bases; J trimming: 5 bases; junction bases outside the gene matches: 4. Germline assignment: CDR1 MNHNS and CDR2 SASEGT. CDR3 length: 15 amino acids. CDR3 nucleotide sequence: TGTGCCAGCAGTGAAGCGCTGGACAGGGGGGACGAGCAGTACTTC. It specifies CASSEALDRGDEQYF.

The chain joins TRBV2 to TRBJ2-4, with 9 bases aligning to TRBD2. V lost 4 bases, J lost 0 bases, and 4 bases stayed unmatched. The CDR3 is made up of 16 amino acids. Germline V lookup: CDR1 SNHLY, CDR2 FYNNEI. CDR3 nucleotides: TGTGCCAGCAGTGCTCCTAGCGGGGTAGCCAAAAACATTCAGTACTTC. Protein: CASSAPSGVAKNIQYF.

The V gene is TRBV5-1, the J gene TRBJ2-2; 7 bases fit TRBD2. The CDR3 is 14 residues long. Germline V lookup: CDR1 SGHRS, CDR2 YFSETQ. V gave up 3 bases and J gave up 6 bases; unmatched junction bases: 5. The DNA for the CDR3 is TGCGCCAGCAGCTGGGGACTATTCCCCGGGGAGCTGTTTTTT. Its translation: CASSWGLFPGELFF.

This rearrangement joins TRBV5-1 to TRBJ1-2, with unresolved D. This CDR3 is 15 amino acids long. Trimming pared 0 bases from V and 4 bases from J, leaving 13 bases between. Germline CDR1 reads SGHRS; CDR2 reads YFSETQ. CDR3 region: CASSLGSVGAYGYTF. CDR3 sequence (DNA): TGCGCCAGCAGCTTGGGGTCCGTGGGCGCCTATGGCTACACCTTC.

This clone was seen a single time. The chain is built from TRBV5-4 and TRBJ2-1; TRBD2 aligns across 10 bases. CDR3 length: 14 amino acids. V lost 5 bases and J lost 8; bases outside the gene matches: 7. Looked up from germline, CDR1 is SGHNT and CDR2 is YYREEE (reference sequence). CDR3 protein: CASSSKAGGDEQFF. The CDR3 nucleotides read TGTGCCAGCAGTTCTAAAGCGGGAGGGGATGAGCAGTTCTTC. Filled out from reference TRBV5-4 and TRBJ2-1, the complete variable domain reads ETGVTQSPTHLIKTRGQQVTLRCSSQSGHNTVSWYQQALGQGPQFIFQYYREEENGRGNFPPRFSGLQFPNYSSELNVNALELDDSALYLCASSSKAGGDEQFFGPGTRLTVL.

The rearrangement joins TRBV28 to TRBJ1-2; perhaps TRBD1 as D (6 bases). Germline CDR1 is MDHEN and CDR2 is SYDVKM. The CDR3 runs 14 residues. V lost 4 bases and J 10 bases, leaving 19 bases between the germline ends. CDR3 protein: CASSSNDRRLDYTF. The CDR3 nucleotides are TGTGCCAGCAGTTCCAATGACAGGCGTTTGGACTACACCTTC.

The CDR3 DNA reads as TGTGCCTGGAGTGTACGGGAGACTGGGGAGCTGTTTTTT. Protein product: CAWSVRETGELFF. The gene calls are TRBV30 and TRBJ2-2; TRBD2 might be the D (6 bases). CDR1 GTSNPN and CDR2 SVGIG come from the germline V gene (reference sequence). Trimming removed 0 bases from V and 8 bases from J, with 10 bases in between. The CDR3 contains 13 residues.

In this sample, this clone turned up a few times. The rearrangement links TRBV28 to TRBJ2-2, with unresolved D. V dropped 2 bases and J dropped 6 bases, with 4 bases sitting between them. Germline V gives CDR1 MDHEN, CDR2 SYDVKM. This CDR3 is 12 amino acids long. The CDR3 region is CASSLLPGELFF. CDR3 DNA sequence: TGTGCCAGCAGTTTACTTCCCGGGGAGCTGTTTTTT.

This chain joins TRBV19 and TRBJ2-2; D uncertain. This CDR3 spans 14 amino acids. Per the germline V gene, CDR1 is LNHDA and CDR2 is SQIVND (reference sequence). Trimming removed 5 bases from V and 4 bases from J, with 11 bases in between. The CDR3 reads CASSQQAPTGELFF. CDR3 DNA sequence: TGTGCCAGTAGTCAGCAGGCCCCCACCGGGGAGCTGTTTTTT. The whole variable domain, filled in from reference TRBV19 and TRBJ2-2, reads DGGITQSPKYLFRKEGQNVTLSCEQNLNHDAMYWYRQDPGQGLRLIYYSQIVNDFQKGDIAEGYSVSREKKESFPLTVTSAQKNPTAFYLCASSQQAPTGELFFGEGSRLTVL.

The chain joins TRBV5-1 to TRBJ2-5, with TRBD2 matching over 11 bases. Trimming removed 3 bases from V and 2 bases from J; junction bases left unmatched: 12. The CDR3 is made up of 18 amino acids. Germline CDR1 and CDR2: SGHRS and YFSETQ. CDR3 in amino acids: CASSSTAGTSGFQETQYF. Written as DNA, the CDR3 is TGCGCCAGCAGCTCGACGGCCGGGACTAGCGGTTTTCAAGAGACCCAGTACTTC.

CDR3: CASSVDWALTEAFF. The CDR3 DNA reads TGTGCCAGCAGCGTGGACTGGGCTCTCACTGAAGCTTTCTTT. J is TRBJ1-1 and V is TRBV7-2; D gene ambiguous. CDR1 and CDR2 (germline): SGHTA, FQGNSA. Trimming took 5 bases from V and 4 from J, leaving 14 bases between them. The CDR3 spans 14 residues.

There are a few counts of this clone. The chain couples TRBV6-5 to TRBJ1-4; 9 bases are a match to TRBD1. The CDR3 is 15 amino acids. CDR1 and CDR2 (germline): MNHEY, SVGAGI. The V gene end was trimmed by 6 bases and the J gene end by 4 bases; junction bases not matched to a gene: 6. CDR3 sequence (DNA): TGTGCCAGCAGCCTAGGACAGGGGAATAATGAAAAACTGTTTTTT. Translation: CASSLGQGNNEKLFF.